The rows below give T cell receptor beta chains drawn from one sample of a study of CD8+ T cells in alopecia areata. TCRdb keeps only in-frame clones here, not all; method: immunoSEQ multiplex PCR. This table holds some 200,000 clones, about three fifths found once. This material consisted of CD4+ T cells sorted from blood, taken at week 4, from a patient treated with tofacitinib. Receptor source: a human donor with alopecia areata. Each CDR3 is given with its conserved first and last residue. The order of the fields is D gene, V gene, clone size, J gene, CDR3 protein, CDR3 DNA. The D gene is left open where the match is weak. Where a row states a size, it is once, few, many or the class of an expanded clone; other rows omit it.

D gene: -; V gene: TRBV19; clone size: -; J gene: TRBJ1-2; CDR3 protein: CASSIVQGNGYTF; CDR3 DNA: TGTGCCAGTAGTATTGTTCAGGGCAATGGCTACACCTTC
D gene: -; V gene: TRBV4-3; clone size: -; J gene: TRBJ1-1; CDR3 protein: CASSQVANTEAFF; CDR3 DNA: TGCGCCAGCAGCCAAGTGGCGAACACTGAAGCTTTCTTT
D gene: -; V gene: TRBV29-1; clone size: few; J gene: TRBJ2-3; CDR3 protein: CSVGGGSTDTQYF; CDR3 DNA: TGCAGCGTTGGAGGTGGCAGCACAGATACGCAGTATTTT
D gene: -; V gene: TRBV25-1; clone size: -; J gene: TRBJ2-3; CDR3 protein: CASSEDRITDTQYF; CDR3 DNA: TGTGCCAGCAGTGAAGACCGAATCACAGATACGCAGTATTTT
D gene: TRBD1; V gene: TRBV15; clone size: -; J gene: TRBJ1-2; CDR3 protein: CATSRQSGGNGYTF; CDR3 DNA: TGTGCCACCAGCAGACAATCAGGGGGGAATGGCTACACCTTC
D gene: -; V gene: TRBV18; clone size: few; J gene: TRBJ1-1; CDR3 protein: CASSPPARAGEAFF; CDR3 DNA: TGTGCCAGCTCACCACCGGCCAGGGCGGGTGAAGCTTTCTTT
D gene: TRBD1; V gene: TRBV2; clone size: -; J gene: TRBJ2-2; CDR3 protein: CASRSLDRAGELFF; CDR3 DNA: TGTGCCAGCAGATCATTGGACAGGGCCGGGGAGCTGTTTTTT
D gene: -; V gene: TRBV5-6; clone size: few; J gene: TRBJ1-2; CDR3 protein: CASSLWSVRIHDGYTF; CDR3 DNA: TGTGCCAGCAGCTTGTGGTCGGTCAGGATACATGATGGCTACACCTTC
D gene: TRBD1; V gene: TRBV7-9; clone size: -; J gene: TRBJ2-7; CDR3 protein: CASSPGQGIYEQYF; CDR3 DNA: TGTGCCAGCAGCCCGGGACAGGGGATCTACGAGCAGTACTTC
D gene: -; V gene: TRBV5-1; clone size: -; J gene: TRBJ2-2; CDR3 protein: CASSPGNTGELFF; CDR3 DNA: TGCGCCAGCAGCCCAGGGAACACCGGGGAGCTGTTTTTT
D gene: -; V gene: TRBV27; clone size: few; J gene: TRBJ2-1; CDR3 protein: CASSPGDRLGPNEQFF; CDR3 DNA: TGTGCCAGCAGTCCTGGTGACAGGCTGGGTCCCAATGAGCAGTTCTTC
D gene: -; V gene: TRBV7-2; clone size: -; J gene: TRBJ1-6; CDR3 protein: CASSLDRLNSPLHF; CDR3 DNA: TGTGCCAGCAGCCTCGACAGACTCAATTCACCCCTCCACTTT
D gene: -; V gene: TRBV6-6; clone size: few; J gene: TRBJ2-3; CDR3 protein: CATTLRLAMRAQYF; CDR3 DNA: TGTGCCACCACCCTTCGGCTAGCTATGAGGGCGCAGTATTTT
D gene: -; V gene: TRBV6-5; clone size: -; J gene: TRBJ1-1; CDR3 protein: CASTHGPTAFF; CDR3 DNA: TGTGCCAGCACACATGGGCCTACGGCTTTCTTT
D gene: TRBD1; V gene: TRBV7-3; clone size: -; J gene: TRBJ1-2; CDR3 protein: CASSSNPGQGDGYTF; CDR3 DNA: TGTGCCAGCAGCTCAAACCCGGGACAGGGTGATGGCTACACCTTC
D gene: -; V gene: TRBV25-1; clone size: -; J gene: TRBJ1-6; CDR3 protein: CASSSGSYNSPLHF; CDR3 DNA: TGTGCCAGCAGCAGTGGCTCCTATAATTCACCCCTCCACTTT